The text below deals with one T cell receptor beta chain. Its antigen is currently unknown. TCRdb's table, derived via immunoSEQ multiplex PCR, lists solely in-frame clones and lacks some. The sample shows about 1.1 million clones, 60% to 80% of them seen only once. This record comes from a study of shared clonotypes between healthy human individuals. Study-level information: Ranging from 18 to 49 in age, donors were a couple of women and a few men. For every donor, three CD4 naive, three CD4 memory, two CD8 naive and one CD8 memory plates were used.

Study conclusions and caveats: Against clonotypes common to all four donors, non-shared ones had lower generation probabilities.

This clonotype originated in a young man in good health. Some clones in this sample may be carry-over from other donors' samples. Sequences were obtained from memory CD4+ T cells from PBMCs. Subset: CD45RA-negative fraction.

The CDR3 coding sequence is TGTGCCAGTAGGGACAGAATGAACACTGAAGCTTTCTTT. Encoded protein: CASRDRMNTEAFF. This sequence joins TRBV19 and TRBJ1-1, with a tentative D call TRBD1 (6 bases). Between the trimmed V and J ends, which lost 6 bases and 0 bases, there was a span of 8 bases. The CDR3 is 13 residues long. Germline V gene data show CDR1 as LNHDA and CDR2 as SQIVND (reference sequence).